This TCR beta chain was retrieved from a study of shared clonotypes between healthy human individuals. The CDR3 covers 15 residues. Germline values: CDR1 SGHRS, CDR2 YFSETQ. The V and J ends lost 3 bases and 6 bases respectively, with 15 bases between them. Profiling relied on immunoSEQ multiplex PCR, and the TCRdb table lists in-frame clones only, not all of them. The sample lists 490,000 or so clones, roughly 85% occurring once. Among the donors, all were Caucasian adults who lived in Nashville, Tennessee. The source material was PBMCs. The J gene is TRBJ2-2, the V gene TRBV5-1; D not resolved. The receptor's source is a woman in her 40s in good health. Some clones in this sample may be carry-over from other donors' samples. CDR3 region: CASSSTTSIAGELFF. The CDR3 DNA sequence: TGCGCCAGCAGCTCAACTACGTCGATCGCCGGGGAGCTGTTTTTT. Full variable domain (outside the CDR3, taken from reference TRBV5-1 and TRBJ2-2): KAGVTQTPRYLIKTRGQQVTLSCSPISGHRSVSWYQQTPGQGLQFLFEYFSETQRNKGNFPGRFSGRQFSNSRSEMNVSTLELGDSALYLCASSSTTSIAGELFFGEGSRLTVL.